The 2 T cell receptor beta chains in this list originate from one sample, sequenced in a study of blood T cell repertoires in COVID-19. Using immunoSEQ multiplex PCR, the repertoire was profiled, and TCRdb retains in-frame clones only, with some absent. This sample yields tens of thousands of clones, of which around 75% are seen a single time; 15% to 20% belongs to the top ten. Specimen: peripheral blood. The receptor set was obtained from an elderly woman with active or convalescent COVID-19.

This clone turned up a few times. The chain has TRBV12-3 or TRBV12-4 and TRBJ2-7; D call uncertain. V was trimmed by 6 bases and J by 3 bases, leaving 9 bases between them. The CDR3 extends over 12 amino acids. CDR3 sequence (DNA): TGTGCCAGCAGCTCCAACAGCTACGAGCAGTACTTC. Encoded protein: CASSSNSYEQYF.

In this sample, this clone turned up a few times. The junction departs from the called germline gene at one end, perhaps through a read error. The rearrangement joins TRBV6-2 or TRBV6-3 to TRBJ1-1; possibly TRBD1 for D (6 bases). The CDR3 extends over 16 amino acids. CDR1 MNHEY and CDR2 SVGEGT come from the germline V gene. The CDR3 DNA follows: TGTGCCAGCAGCCCTCTCGGGCAGGGGCTGAACGCTGAAGCTTTCTTT. This gives the protein CASSPLGQGLNAEAFF.